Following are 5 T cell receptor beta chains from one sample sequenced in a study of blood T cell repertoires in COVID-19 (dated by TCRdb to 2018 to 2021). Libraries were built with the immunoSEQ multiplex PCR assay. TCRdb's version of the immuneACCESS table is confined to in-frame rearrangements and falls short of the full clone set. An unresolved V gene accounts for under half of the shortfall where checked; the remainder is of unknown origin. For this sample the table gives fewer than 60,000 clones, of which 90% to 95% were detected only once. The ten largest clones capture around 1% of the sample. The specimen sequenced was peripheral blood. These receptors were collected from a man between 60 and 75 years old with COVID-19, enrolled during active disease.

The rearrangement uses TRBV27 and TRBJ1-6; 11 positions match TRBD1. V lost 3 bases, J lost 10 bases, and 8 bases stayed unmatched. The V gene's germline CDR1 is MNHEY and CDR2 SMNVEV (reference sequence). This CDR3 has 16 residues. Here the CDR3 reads CASSFWGGQGASPLHF. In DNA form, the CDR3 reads TGTGCCAGCAGTTTTTGGGGTGGACAGGGGGCATCACCCCTCCACTTT.

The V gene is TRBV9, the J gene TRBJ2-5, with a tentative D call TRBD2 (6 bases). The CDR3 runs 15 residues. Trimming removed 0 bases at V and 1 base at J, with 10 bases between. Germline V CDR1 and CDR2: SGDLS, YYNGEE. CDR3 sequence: CASSVAGGAQETQYF. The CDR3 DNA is TGTGCCAGCAGCGTAGCCGGCGGGGCCCAAGAGACCCAGTACTTC.

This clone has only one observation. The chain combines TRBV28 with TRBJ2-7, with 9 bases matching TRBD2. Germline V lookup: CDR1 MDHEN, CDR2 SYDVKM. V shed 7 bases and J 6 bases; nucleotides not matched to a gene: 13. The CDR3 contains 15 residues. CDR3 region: CASKIAGARTVEQYF. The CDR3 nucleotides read TGTGCCAGCAAAATAGCGGGGGCCAGAACGGTCGAGCAGTACTTC.

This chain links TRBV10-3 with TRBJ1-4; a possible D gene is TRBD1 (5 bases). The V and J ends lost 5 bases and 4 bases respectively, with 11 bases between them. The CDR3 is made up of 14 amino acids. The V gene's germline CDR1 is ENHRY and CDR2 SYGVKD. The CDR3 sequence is CAISRGQDNEKLFF. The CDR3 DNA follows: TGTGCCATCAGTAGGGGCCAGGATAATGAAAAACTGTTTTTT.

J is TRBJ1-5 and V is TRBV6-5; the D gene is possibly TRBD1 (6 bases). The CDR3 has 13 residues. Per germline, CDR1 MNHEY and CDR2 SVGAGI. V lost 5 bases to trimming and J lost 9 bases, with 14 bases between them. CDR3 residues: CASSPQGMRPQHF. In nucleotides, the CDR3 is TGTGCCAGCAGTCCCCAGGGGATGAGGCCCCAGCATTTT.